Each of the 20 T cell receptor beta chains below was sequenced from the same sample in a study of vaccination and CD4 T cells after COVID-19. Treatment reported: approximately 11-day PBMC culture with coronavirus spike peptide pools or control peptides (ViraFEST assay). An Oncomine TCR Beta short-read assay was used to sequence the DNA from cultured CD4+ T cells. TCRdb recomputed calls from the PCR reads with MiXCR, one row per CDR3 protein. The sample includes around 11,000 distinct CDR3 sequences, around 59% of them seen just once. Which antigens these TCRs recognize remains unknown. Sequencing was performed on CD4+ T cells from blood, cultured in vitro. Source of these receptors: a human donor who had recovered from COVID-19.

This clonotype was seen only a few times. The chain couples TRBV6-5 to TRBJ1-3; unclear D gene. V was cut by 0 bases and J by 0 bases, with 15 bases left in between. The CDR3 is made up of 18 amino acids. The germline gives CDR1 MNHEY, CDR2 SVGAGI. For the CDR3, the DNA is TGTGCCAGCAGTTACTCAGGCCCCTTTGGCAGCTCTGGAAACACCATATATTTT. Protein product: CASSYSGPFGSSGNTIYF.

This chain uses TRBV7-2 with TRBJ2-5; 9 positions match TRBD2. Germline V gives CDR1 SGHTA, CDR2 FQGNSA. The CDR3 is 13 residues long. J was trimmed by 4 bases and V by 5 bases; bases with no gene match: 2. CDR3 amino acids: CASSRSGGETQYF. CDR3 in DNA: TGTGCCAGCAGCCGTAGCGGGGGAGAGACCCAGTACTTC.

This clonotype showed up just a few times. The chain joins TRBV7-2 to TRBJ2-2; no clear D gene. The V end lost 2 bases, the J end lost 6 bases, and 16 bases lay between the germline ends. Germline CDR1 is SGHTA and CDR2 is FQGNSA. The CDR3 has 16 residues. CDR3 residues: CASSLLGQQVSGELFF. CDR3 DNA: TGTGCCAGCAGCTTATTAGGTCAGCAGGTGTCCGGGGAGCTGTTTTTT. The whole variable domain, filled in from reference TRBV7-2 and TRBJ2-2, reads GAGVSQSPSNKVTEKGKDVELRCDPISGHTALYWYRQSLGQGLEFLIYFQGNSAPDKSGLPSDRFSAERTGGSVSTLTIQRTQQEDSAVYLCASSLLGQQVSGELFFGEGSRLTVL.

The J gene is TRBJ2-2, the V gene TRBV19; the match to TRBD2 covers 10 bases. With V trimmed by 3 bases and J by 7 bases, 8 bases remained unmatched. The germline V gene has CDR1 LNHDA and CDR2 SQIVND (reference sequence). CDR3 length equals 16 residues. The CDR3 nucleotides are TGTGCCAGTAGTATTATGAGCGGGAGGGCCGTCGGGGAGCTGTTTTTT. It yields the protein CASSIMSGRAVGELFF.

This clonotype was found a few times. The chain uses TRBV6-1 and TRBJ1-2, with 9 bases lining up with TRBD1. Germline V gene lookup returns CDR1 MNHNS and CDR2 SASEGT. With V trimmed by 8 bases and J by 2 bases, 9 bases remained unmatched. This CDR3 is 15 amino acids long. The CDR3 reads CASGLQGARNYGYTF. Written as DNA, the CDR3 is TGTGCCAGCGGATTACAGGGGGCGAGAAACTATGGCTACACCTTC.

The J gene is TRBJ1-1, the V gene TRBV10-3; 8 bases agree with TRBD1. This CDR3 is built from 13 residues. Germline CDR1 is ENHRY and CDR2 is SYGVKD. After removal of 8 bases from V and 0 bases from J, the junction contained 2 bases not matched to a gene. CDR3 protein: CAIGTGMNTEAFF. CDR3 in DNA: TGTGCCATCGGGACAGGAATGAACACTGAAGCTTTCTTT.

The rearrangement joins TRBV7-2 to TRBJ1-2, with D possibly matching TRBD1 (6 bases). The ends were cut back, 5 bases at V and 4 bases at J, with 11 bases in the middle. Germline-derived CDR1 and CDR2 are SGHTA and FQGNSA. This CDR3 has 13 residues. For the CDR3, the DNA is TGTGCCAGCAGCACACAGGGAACCTATGGCTACACCTTC. The encoded protein is CASSTQGTYGYTF.

The table lists this clonotype with a few counts. The CDR3 spells CASSLALAGVNEQYF. The CDR3 DNA follows: TGTGCCAGCAGTCTCGCACTAGCGGGAGTCAACGAGCAGTACTTC. This chain links TRBV27 with TRBJ2-7, with TRBD2 matching 11 bases. Germline loops: CDR1 MNHEY, CDR2 SMNVEV (reference sequence). V gave up 5 bases and J gave up 5 bases; unmatched junction bases: 8. CDR3 length: 15 residues.

The chain joins TRBV7-2 to TRBJ2-7, with 9 bases identical to TRBD1. Trimming at V came to 4 bases and at J to 12 bases, leaving 10 bases not matched to a gene. This CDR3 has 13 residues. Germline assignment: CDR1 SGHTA and CDR2 FQGNSA. The CDR3 here is CASSSTGTGFSYF. CDR3 in DNA: TGTGCCAGCAGCTCCACCGGGACAGGGTTTTCGTACTTC.

The chain couples TRBV5-4 to TRBJ1-2, with a weak D call TRBD1 (6 bases). The CDR3 is 13 amino acids. V was pared by 0 bases and J by 8 bases, with 11 bases between. Germline-derived CDR1 and CDR2 are SGHNT and YYREEE (reference sequence). CDR3 in DNA: TGTGCCAGCAGCTTGGTAACAGGGCGCGGCTACACCTTC. This encodes CASSLVTGRGYTF.

This chain connects TRBV7-2 to TRBJ2-3; 9 bases match TRBD1. CDR3 length: 14 residues. The junction had 5 bases not matched to a gene; V was cut back by 4 bases and J by 6 bases. Per germline, CDR1 SGHTA and CDR2 FQGNSA. CDR3 sequence reads: CASSSGTGYDTQYF. CDR3 bases: TGTGCCAGCAGCTCCGGGACAGGGTACGATACGCAGTATTTT. Full variable domain (rest looked up from reference TRBV7-2 and TRBJ2-3): GAGVSQSPSNKVTEKGKDVELRCDPISGHTALYWYRQSLGQGLEFLIYFQGNSAPDKSGLPSDRFSAERTGGSVSTLTIQRTQQEDSAVYLCASSSGTGYDTQYFGPGTRLTVL.

This clonotype has a handful of counts. The J gene is TRBJ1-1, the V gene TRBV5-1, with D tentatively TRBD1 (5 bases). CDR1 is SGHRS, CDR2 YFSETQ, per germline. The CDR3 is 15 amino acids. The V and J ends lost 6 bases and 1 base respectively, with 16 bases between them. The CDR3 DNA sequence: TGCGCCAGCAAGGGGCGGGGAGGGTCGAACACTGAAGCTTTCTTT. As protein: CASKGRGGSNTEAFF.

The chain joins TRBV19 to TRBJ2-4; TRBD2 agrees at 13 bases. V was clipped by 6 bases and J by 7 bases; unmatched bases: 12. This CDR3 comprises 17 residues. Germline-derived CDR1 and CDR2 are LNHDA and SQIVND (reference sequence). The CDR3 loop reads CASSPPGLAGVGNIQYF. The CDR3 nucleotides are TGTGCCAGTAGCCCCCCCGGACTAGCGGGAGTAGGTAACATTCAGTACTTC.

The V gene is TRBV7-2, the J gene TRBJ1-2; possible D gene TRBD1, 5 bases. The CDR3 has 14 amino acids. The germline V and J ends were trimmed by 1 base and 8 bases, with 14 bases remaining between them. The germline gives CDR1 SGHTA, CDR2 FQGNSA. For the CDR3, the DNA is TGTGCCAGCAGCTTAGGTGAGGGGAGGCGCGGCTACACCTTC. The encoded protein is CASSLGEGRRGYTF.

J is TRBJ1-2 and V is TRBV7-2, with TRBD1 as a possible D gene (6 bases). This CDR3 is 15 amino acids long. V was trimmed by 1 base and J by 4 bases, leaving 13 bases between them. Germline loops: CDR1 SGHTA, CDR2 FQGNSA. The CDR3 DNA reads as TGTGCCAGCAGCTTAGAGCGGGGGGCGATCTATGGCTACACCTTC. It codes for CASSLERGAIYGYTF.

This chain connects TRBV7-2 to TRBJ2-3; D is ambiguous. Germline CDR1 SGHTA, CDR2 FQGNSA. This CDR3 comprises 15 residues. Trimming took 5 bases from V and 3 from J, leaving 15 bases between them. The CDR3 DNA reads as TGTGCCAGCAGCCTACTTCCGGGCCCTACAGATACGCAGTATTTT. The encoded protein is CASSLLPGPTDTQYF.

This clonotype appeared a few times. V usage is TRBV20-1 and J usage is TRBJ1-2; D gene uncertain. The CDR3 totals 12 residues. Germline lookup yields CDR1 DFQATT and CDR2 SNEGSKA (reference sequence). Trimming pared 3 bases from V and 4 bases from J, leaving 9 bases between. CDR3 sequence: CSASGQAYGYTF. Here the CDR3 DNA reads TGCAGTGCTAGTGGTCAGGCCTATGGCTACACCTTC.

The rearrangement links TRBV12-3 or TRBV12-4 to TRBJ1-6; D not resolved. CDR3 length equals 14 residues. V lost 7 bases, J lost 6 bases, and 13 bases lay in between. As DNA, the CDR3 is TGTGCCAGCACTTCGACGGGTCTTAATTCACCCCTCCACTTT. Translating gives CASTSTGLNSPLHF.

The V call is TRBV25-1, the J call TRBJ2-5, with TRBD1 identical over 7 bases. Germline V gene lookup returns CDR1 MGHDK and CDR2 SYGVNS. This CDR3 region has 15 residues. J gave up 2 bases and V 3 bases, and 6 bases lay outside the gene matches. CDR3 residues: CASSDWSRGQETQYF. The CDR3 DNA reads as TGTGCCAGCAGTGATTGGAGCAGGGGGCAAGAGACCCAGTACTTC.

The chain joins TRBV27 to TRBJ2-4, with TRBD2 identical over 8 bases. The CDR3 loop spans 15 amino acids. The trim removed 4 bases at V and 2 bases at J, leaving 4 bases unmatched. Germline CDR1 reads MNHEY; CDR2 reads SMNVEV (reference sequence). The DNA of the CDR3 is TGTGCCAGCAGTTCAGCGGGAGCCTCCAAAAACATTCAGTACTTC. Encoded protein: CASSSAGASKNIQYF.